These 12 T cell receptor beta chains originate from one sample sequenced in a study of T cell responses to AZD1222 COVID-19 vaccine (dated by TCRdb to the early 2020s). The label giving this sample's time point can be read as: about 28 days (+/-7) after the second vaccine dose. The protocol used for the library was the immunoSEQ multiplex PCR assay. TCRdb carries this immuneACCESS record with in-frame sequences only. Its versions omit some clonotypes, under half of them owing to an unresolved V gene in the studies checked, with the rest unexplained. The sample includes roughly 40,000 clones, with 90% observed a single time. Clones ranked in the top ten supply roughly two fifths of the sample. This material consisted of peripheral blood, taken 28 days after the second AZD1222 dose. The receptors shown here come from an adult who received the AZD1222 COVID-19 vaccine.

This clone came up once. Other DNA sequences in the sample encode the same CDR3. The chain combines TRBV3-1 (or the pseudogene TRBV3-2) with TRBJ2-7; D remains ambiguous. This CDR3 has 13 amino acids. Trimming removed 1 base at V and 0 bases at J, with 4 bases between. Per germline, CDR1 LGHDT and CDR2 YNNKEL (reference sequence). CDR3 region: CASSQGSSYEQYF. CDR3 coding DNA: TGTGCCAGCAGCCAAGGCAGCTCCTACGAGCAGTACTTC.

The chain joins TRBV6-2 or TRBV6-3 to TRBJ2-3; 8 positions agree with TRBD2. CDR1 is MNHEY and CDR2 is SVGEGT in the germline V gene. Trimming cost V 0 bases and J 2 bases; bases outside gene matches: 10. The CDR3 is 18 residues long. The CDR3 loop reads CASSYSILAGRFTDTQYF. CDR3 sequence (DNA): TGTGCCAGCAGTTACTCGATATTAGCGGGGCGGTTCACAGATACGCAGTATTTT.

This clone appeared once. This rearrangement joins TRBV6-2 or TRBV6-3 to TRBJ2-1; 8 nucleotides agree with TRBD2. CDR3 size: 12 residues. In germline, CDR1 is MNHEY, CDR2 SVGEGT. The J segment lost 15 bases and the V segment lost 6 bases, leaving 10 bases of the junction unmatched. DNA of the CDR3: TGTGCCAGCAGCTCGGGGGGGCGGGTGCCGTTCTTC. This codes for CASSSGGRVPFF.

This chain links TRBV7-9 with TRBJ2-5, with TRBD1 matching 7 bases. CDR3 length: 15 amino acids. V lost 2 bases, J lost 2 bases, and 5 bases stayed unmatched. The germline CDR1 and CDR2 sequences are SEHNR and FQNEAQ (reference sequence). This CDR3 is CASSLRTGQQETQYF. CDR3 in DNA: TGTGCCAGCAGCTTACGTACGGGACAGCAAGAGACCCAGTACTTC.

In this sample, this clone turned up once. This chain links TRBV3-1 (or the pseudogene TRBV3-2) with TRBJ1-2, with TRBD1 identical over 11 bases. The germline V gene encodes CDR1 LGHDT and CDR2 YNNKEL (reference sequence). Unmatched junction bases numbered 1, after V lost 1 base and J lost 6 bases. CDR3 length: 14 residues. The CDR3 coding sequence is TGTGCCAGCAGCCAAGCGGACAGGGGGCATGGCTACACCTTC. Its translation is CASSQADRGHGYTF.

The chain couples TRBV4-2 to TRBJ2-3; D is tentatively TRBD1 or TRBD2 (5 bases each). Germline CDR1 and CDR2: LGHNA and YNFKEQ. With 0 bases removed from V and 4 bases from J, the gap between germline ends came to 11 bases. This CDR3 is 15 amino acids long. The CDR3 region has the DNA TGTGCCAGCAGCCAAGAGGTCGGGGCTGCAGATACGCAGTATTTT. Translated, it gives CASSQEVGAADTQYF.

In DNA form, the CDR3 reads TGTGCCAGCAGCCCTAGCGGGGGGGCTTCCTACAATGAGCAGTTCTTC. Its protein product is CASSPSGGASYNEQFF. The V gene is TRBV6-2 or TRBV6-3, the J gene TRBJ2-1; 12 bases match TRBD2. The CDR3 is made up of 16 amino acids. Germline CDR1 and CDR2: MNHEY and SVGEGT. The V segment lost 6 bases and the J segment 1 base; nucleotides outside the gene matches: 4.

CDR3 amino acids: CASSETLTANYGYTF. In DNA, the CDR3 is TGCGCCAGCAGTGAGACTCTGACAGCTAACTATGGCTACACCTTC. The chain is built from TRBV10-2 and TRBJ1-2, with D possibly being TRBD1 (5 bases). V lost 2 bases and J lost 0, with 10 bases in between. Germline-derived CDR1 and CDR2 are WSHSY and SAAADI. This CDR3 region has 15 residues.

This sequence joins TRBV12-3 or TRBV12-4 and TRBJ1-2, with D unclear. This CDR3 is 12 amino acids long. V was trimmed by 10 bases and J by 4 bases, leaving 13 bases between them. In nucleotides, the CDR3 is TGTGCCATCCATCTCATTGCCTATGGCTACACCTTC. Protein sequence: CAIHLIAYGYTF.

This clone was counted a few times. Written as DNA, the CDR3 is TGTGCCAGCAGCACGGGGTATGGCTACACCTTC. Translated, it gives CASSTGYGYTF. The rearrangement uses TRBV5-4 and TRBJ1-2; D unclear. Germline V CDR1 and CDR2: SGHNT, YYREEE (reference sequence). The CDR3 extends over 11 amino acids. With 4 bases removed from V and 5 bases from J, the gap between germline ends came to 6 bases.

This chain joins TRBV6-2 or TRBV6-3 and TRBJ2-1; the match to TRBD2 covers 14 bases. The germline V gene encodes CDR1 MNHEY and CDR2 SVGEGT. CDR3 size: 15 residues. V gave up 6 bases and J gave up 9 bases; unmatched junction bases: 7. CDR3 DNA sequence: TGTGCCAGCAGCCGCGGGACTAGCGGGGGAAGTGAGCAGTTCTTC. As protein: CASSRGTSGGSEQFF.

The chain joins TRBV23-1 to TRBJ1-1, with TRBD1 matching 7 bases. TRBV23-1 is an open reading frame whose function is uncertain. The trim removed 3 bases at V and 6 bases at J, leaving 7 bases unmatched. This CDR3 comprises 14 residues. Here the CDR3 DNA reads TGCGCCAGCAGTCAGCTGGACAGGAGCCCTGAAGCTTTCTTT. As protein: CASSQLDRSPEAFF.